Listed below are T cell receptor beta chains from one sample, sequenced in a study of human T cells and chemical hapten exposure. TCRdb re-derived calls from the RACE reads in MiXCR, one entry per CDR3 protein. The table shows about 350,000 distinct CDR3 sequences, with roughly 6% occurring only once. The specimen comprised whole blood, sampled in connection with sensitization to the hapten diphenylcyclopropenone (DPC). The receptors shown here come from a woman between 18 and 29 years old with alopecia areata. Some clones in this sample may be carry-over from other donors' samples. Each CDR3 is given with its conserved first and last residue. D genes are given only for firm matches. Only part of the rows carry a size: once, few, many, or a class if the clone is expanded.

V: TRBV20-1
D: TRBD1
J: TRBJ2-7
size: few
DNA: TGCAGTGCTTGGGACAGGGGGCTCTCCGAGCAGTACTTC
CDR3: CSAWDRGLSEQYF

V: TRBV11-1
D: TRBD1
J: TRBJ2-7
size: few
DNA: TGTGCCAGCAGCTTAACGACAGGGGGGCACTACGAGCAGTACTTC
CDR3: CASSLTTGGHYEQYF

V: TRBV10-3
D: .
J: TRBJ1-1
size: .
DNA: TGTGCCATCAGTCCGCTAGACCAACGGAGTGGGGCTTTCTTT
CDR3: CAISPLDQRSGAFF

V: TRBV6-5
D: .
J: TRBJ1-1
size: many
DNA: TGTGCCACCCTCCGGGCGTGGGGTCCCATGAACACTGAAGCTTTCTTT
CDR3: CATLRAWGPMNTEAFF

V: TRBV4-3
D: TRBD2
J: TRBJ2-3
size: .
DNA: TGCGCCAGCAGCCAAGATCGGGGGGGGCGGAATACGCAGTATTTT
CDR3: CASSQDRGGRNTQYF

V: TRBV10-3
D: .
J: TRBJ1-1
size: few
DNA: TGTGCCATCAGTGTTACACTGAACACTGAAGCTTTCTTT
CDR3: CAISVTLNTEAFF

V: TRBV12-3/TRBV12-4
D: .
J: TRBJ2-5
size: many
DNA: TGTGCCAGCAGTTTATCGGGGCAAGAGACCCAGTACTTC
CDR3: CASSLSGQETQYF

V: TRBV4-3
D: TRBD1
J: TRBJ1-6
size: .
DNA: TGCGCCAGCAGCCAGGACACCCCGGGACAGGTTAATTCACCCCTCCACTTT
CDR3: CASSQDTPGQVNSPLHF

V: TRBV9
D: TRBD2
J: TRBJ2-3
size: few
DNA: TGTGCCAGCAGCCCCACAGGGCGGGGGGGCACAGATACGCAGTATTTT
CDR3: CASSPTGRGGTDTQYF

V: TRBV7-2
D: TRBD2
J: TRBJ2-7
size: few
DNA: TGTGCCAGCAGCTGGACTAGCGGGGGCAGCTACGAGCAGTACTTC
CDR3: CASSWTSGGSYEQYF

V: TRBV11-2
D: .
J: TRBJ2-7
size: many
DNA: TGTGCCAGCAGCCCAGGGGCCAGTTACGAGCAGTACTTC
CDR3: CASSPGASYEQYF

V: TRBV7-2
D: TRBD2
J: TRBJ2-7
size: .
DNA: TGTGCCAGCAGCTCGATCCGACTAGCGAGGAACGAGCAGTACTTC
CDR3: CASSSIRLARNEQYF

V: TRBV7-7
D: .
J: TRBJ1-4
size: many
DNA: TGTGCTAGCAGCTTCAGAACTAATGAAAAACTGTTTTTT
CDR3: CASSFRTNEKLFF

V: TRBV20-1
D: .
J: TRBJ1-2
size: .
DNA: TGCAGTGCTCCAAGTGAGGGGACCTATGGCTACACCTTC
CDR3: CSAPSEGTYGYTF

V: TRBV28
D: .
J: TRBJ1-5
size: few
DNA: TGTGCCAGCAGCCACGGCGGGGGAGGGGATCAGCCCCAGCATTTT
CDR3: CASSHGGGGDQPQHF

V: TRBV7-9
D: TRBD2
J: TRBJ2-3
size: few
DNA: TGTGCCAGCAGCTTCCCAGCGGGGGGGCGTATTCATACGCAGTATTTT
CDR3: CASSFPAGGRIHTQYF

V: TRBV18
D: TRBD1
J: TRBJ2-2
size: .
DNA: TGTGCCAGCTCACCACGGACAGGGACGAACACCGGGGAGCTGTTTTTT
CDR3: CASSPRTGTNTGELFF

V: TRBV7-8
D: .
J: TRBJ1-2
size: few
DNA: TGTGCCAGCAGCTCCCCGGACAAGAAAACATTC
CDR3: CASSSPDKKTF

V: TRBV7-8
D: .
J: TRBJ1-2
size: .
DNA: TGTGCCAGCAGCTTAGAGCCCTTTTGGGGCCGACAGAATCGAAAAACTAACTATGGCTACACCTTC
CDR3: CASSLEPFWGRQNRKTNYGYTF

V: TRBV25-1
D: .
J: TRBJ1-1
size: many
DNA: TGTGCCAGCAGTGACCCAGGAACTGGAAAACTCGAGGGGGCTTTCTTT
CDR3: CASSDPGTGKLEGAFF

V: TRBV6-5
D: .
J: TRBJ2-5
size: few
DNA: TGTGCCAGCAGCCGAGGCGGGCGGGACCAAGAGACCCAGTACTTC
CDR3: CASSRGGRDQETQYF

V: TRBV2
D: .
J: TRBJ2-1
size: .
DNA: TGTGCCAGGAAGGGGGTAGCGGGCTACAATGAGCAGTTCTTC
CDR3: CARKGVAGYNEQFF

V: TRBV3-1
D: TRBD1
J: TRBJ1-1
size: many
DNA: TGTGCCAGCAGCCAACCCTTGGGGGCGGGACAGGGAGCCACTGAAGCTTTCTTT
CDR3: CASSQPLGAGQGATEAFF

V: TRBV14
D: .
J: TRBJ2-7
size: few
DNA: TGTGCCAGCAGCCAAGGGTACTACGAGCAGTACTTC
CDR3: CASSQGYYEQYF

V: TRBV2
D: .
J: TRBJ1-1
size: .
DNA: TGTGCCAGCAGAGGGGACACGGGTAGCACTGAAGCTTTCTTT
CDR3: CASRGDTGSTEAFF

V: TRBV27
D: .
J: TRBJ2-2
size: .
DNA: TGTGCCAGCAGCCCACGGGGGGCCCACACCGGGGAGCTGTTTTTT
CDR3: CASSPRGAHTGELFF

V: TRBV1
D: .
J: TRBJ1-5
size: .
DNA: TGCACCAGCAGCCAAGCCCTGGACAGGGGGGATCAGCCCCAGCATTTT
CDR3: CTSSQALDRGDQPQHF

V: TRBV7-2
D: TRBD1
J: TRBJ2-5
size: few
DNA: TGTGCCAGCAGCCCAGGACAGGGTCGAGGCCAAGAGACCCAGTACTTC
CDR3: CASSPGQGRGQETQYF

V: TRBV10-3
D: .
J: TRBJ1-2
size: few
DNA: TGTGCCATCAGTGATAAAACCGGGGACAACCCTTTTAGAAGCTACACCTTC
CDR3: CAISDKTGDNPFRSYTF

V: TRBV7-9
D: TRBD1
J: TRBJ2-7
size: few
DNA: TGTGCCAGCAGCCCGGGTCGGACAGGTGGGGACGAGCAGTACTTC
CDR3: CASSPGRTGGDEQYF

V: TRBV11-3
D: .
J: TRBJ2-1
size: few
DNA: TGTGCCAGCAGCTTCGGACTTACTTCGTACAATGAGCAGTTCTTC
CDR3: CASSFGLTSYNEQFF

V: TRBV6-2/TRBV6-3
D: .
J: TRBJ2-5
size: many
DNA: TGTGCCAGCAGACGGACCCTCCTAGAGACCCAGTACTTC
CDR3: CASRRTLLETQYF

V: TRBV27
D: .
J: TRBJ2-5
size: many
DNA: TGTGCCAGCAGACGGGCGGGGGCGAGGCACCAGTACTTC
CDR3: CASRRAGARHQYF

V: TRBV9
D: .
J: TRBJ2-3
size: many
DNA: TGTGCCAGCAGCGTGGCACTAGCTACAGATACGCAGTATTTT
CDR3: CASSVALATDTQYF

V: TRBV4-2
D: TRBD1
J: TRBJ1-4
size: .
DNA: TGTGCCAGCAGCCCGGGACAGGGGGCGTATGAAAAACTGTTTTTT
CDR3: CASSPGQGAYEKLFF

V: TRBV19
D: TRBD1
J: TRBJ2-3
size: .
DNA: TGTGCCAGTAGGGACAGGGGGCACGCAGATACGCAGTATTTT
CDR3: CASRDRGHADTQYF

V: TRBV7-8
D: .
J: TRBJ1-1
size: few
DNA: TGTGCCAGCAGCTCCCGGGGGTCCGGGGGCACTGAAGCTTTCTTT
CDR3: CASSSRGSGGTEAFF